This TCR beta chain was sequenced for a study of patients and donors after allogeneic stem cell transplantation. Per the germline V gene, CDR1 is SGDLS and CDR2 is YYNGEE. The V segment lost 7 bases and the J segment 7 bases; nucleotides outside the gene matches: 8. The CDR3 runs to 14 residues. TCRdb re-called the RT-PCR reads through MiXCR, storing one row per CDR3 protein. This table holds about a million distinct CDR3 sequences, about a sixth found once. The sequence was obtained from a human donor who was either an allogeneic HSCT recipient or a stem cell or donor lymphocyte infusion donor (not recorded which). It is not recorded whose cells these are; they may come from a transplant donor. The chain joins TRBV9 to TRBJ1-6, with 7 bases lining up with TRBD1. Sequencing was performed on blood, either unsorted or a sorted T cell fraction (not recorded which). The CDR3 nucleotides read TGTGCCAGCGCCGCGACAGGGAAAAATTCACCCCTCCACTTT. Residues: CASAATGKNSPLHF.